The following is a T cell receptor (beta chain) sequence with its context. Its antigen is unknown. V trimming: 0 bases; J trimming: 5 bases; junction bases outside the gene matches: 5. Germline CDR1 KGHSH, CDR2 LQKENI. The CDR3 length is 15 residues. TCRdb reprocessed the RT-PCR reads via MiXCR and lists one record per CDR3 protein. The sample records about 650,000 distinct CDR3 sequences, roughly 14% being singletons. The sample belongs to a study of response to subunit inactivated influenza vaccine. Study-level points and caveats: Every seasonal influenza vaccination brings in few new T cells, the authors suggested.

This clonotype was obtained from a man aged 50 to 59 who received an inactivated influenza vaccine. The starting material was PBMCs from blood, obtained 11 to 12 days after vaccination. The V gene is TRBV18, the J gene TRBJ2-7; 9 nucleotides agree with TRBD1. As DNA, the CDR3 is TGTGCCAGCTCACCACCGGGACAGGGACCCCACGAGCAGTACTTC. Amino acids: CASSPPGQGPHEQYF. Complete variable domain (other parts from reference TRBV18 and TRBJ2-7): NAGVMQNPRHLVRRRGQEARLRCSPMKGHSHVYWYRQLPEEGLKFMVYLQKENIIDESGMPKERFSAEFPKEGPSILRIQQVVRGDSAAYFCASSPPGQGPHEQYFGPGTRLTVT.